Each of the 5 T cell receptor beta chains below was sequenced from the same sample in a study of T cell responses to AZD1222 COVID-19 vaccine. The table came from immunoSEQ multiplex PCR; TCRdb's copy has only in-frame clones and leaves some out. Found here are 130,000 to 150,000 clones, 82% of them singletons; the top ten hold about 4%. Sequencing was performed on peripheral blood, taken on day 0 of MenACWY control vaccination. The receptors come from an adult in good health.

The chain couples TRBV11-2 to TRBJ2-3, with 9 nucleotides matching TRBD2. This CDR3 comprises 16 residues. Germline values: CDR1 SGHAT, CDR2 FQNNGV. V was clipped by 1 base and J by 3 bases; unmatched bases: 5. The CDR3 DNA reads as TGTGCCAGCAGCTTAGCGGCTAGCGGGGAGACAGATACGCAGTATTTT. Translating it yields CASSLAASGETDTQYF.

This clone was observed a single time. The J gene is TRBJ1-1, the V gene TRBV25-1, with 8 nucleotides matching TRBD1. This CDR3 spans 16 amino acids. Germline V lookup: CDR1 MGHDK, CDR2 SYGVNS. V gave up 0 bases and J gave up 1 base; unmatched junction bases: 4. DNA for the CDR3: TGTGCCAGCAGTGAATACAGGGGGCGGGGGAACACTGAAGCTTTCTTT. Translation gives CASSEYRGRGNTEAFF.

The chain joins TRBV18 to TRBJ2-3, with 9 positions matching TRBD2. The CDR3 covers 16 residues. The junction had 6 bases not matched to a gene; V was cut back by 1 base and J by 4 bases. Germline-derived CDR1 and CDR2 are KGHSH and LQKENI. The CDR3: CASSPQAGGRSDTQYF. CDR3 sequence (DNA): TGTGCCAGCTCACCACAAGCGGGGGGTCGGTCAGATACGCAGTATTTT.

J is TRBJ1-2 and V is TRBV6-5; D gene unclear. The CDR3 is 14 amino acids. Trimming cost V 7 bases and J 7 bases, with 19 bases left between them. Germline V gives CDR1 MNHEY, CDR2 SVGAGI. CDR3 DNA sequence: TGTGCCAGCATTACGGACGCCCGTCGGGGTGGCTACACCTTC. This sequence encodes CASITDARRGGYTF.

In its sample, this clone was seen once. The chain uses TRBV5-1 and TRBJ2-3; a weak D match, TRBD2 (6 bases). Germline CDR1 reads SGHRS; CDR2 reads YFSETQ. Trimming shortened V by 4 bases and J by 0 bases, and 9 bases separated the two germline ends. CDR3 length: 14 amino acids. CDR3 in amino acids: CASSPGESTDTQYF. As DNA, the CDR3 is TGCGCCAGCAGCCCGGGGGAGAGCACAGATACGCAGTATTTT.